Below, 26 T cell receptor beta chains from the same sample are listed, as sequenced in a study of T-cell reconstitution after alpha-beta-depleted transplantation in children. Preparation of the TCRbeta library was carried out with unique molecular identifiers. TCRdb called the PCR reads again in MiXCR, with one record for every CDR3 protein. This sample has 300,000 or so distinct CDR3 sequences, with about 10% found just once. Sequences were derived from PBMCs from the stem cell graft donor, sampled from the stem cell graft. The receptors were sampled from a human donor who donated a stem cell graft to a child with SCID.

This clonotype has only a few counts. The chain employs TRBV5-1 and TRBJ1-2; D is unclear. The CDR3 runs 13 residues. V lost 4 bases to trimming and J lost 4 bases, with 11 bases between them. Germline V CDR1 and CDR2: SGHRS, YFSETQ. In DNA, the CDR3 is TGCGCCAGCAGCCCCTTGGGAAGCTATGGCTACACCTTC. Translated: CASSPLGSYGYTF.

CDR3 protein: CASKRGGAGNTGELFF. The CDR3 DNA reads as TGTGCCAGCAAGAGGGGGGGGGCAGGGAACACCGGGGAGCTGTTTTTT. V gene TRBV6-1 combines with J gene TRBJ2-2; maybe TRBD2 (7 bases). CDR3 size: 16 residues. V was clipped by 7 bases and J by 1 base, with 16 bases between them. CDR1 MNHNS and CDR2 SASEGT come from the germline V gene.

The CDR3 DNA is TGTGCCAGCAGTAGTACAGGGGATCCGTACTTC. Amino acids: CASSSTGDPYF. The V gene is TRBV12-3 or TRBV12-4, the J gene TRBJ2-7; 7 nucleotides agree with TRBD1. Trimming removed 5 bases from V and 12 bases from J; junction bases left unmatched: 7. This CDR3 has 11 amino acids.

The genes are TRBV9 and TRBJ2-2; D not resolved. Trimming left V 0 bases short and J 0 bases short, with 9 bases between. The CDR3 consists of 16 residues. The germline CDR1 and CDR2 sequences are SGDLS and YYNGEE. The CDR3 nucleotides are TGTGCCAGCAGCGTAGCTCCAGCGTCGAACACCGGGGAGCTGTTTTTT. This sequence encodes CASSVAPASNTGELFF.

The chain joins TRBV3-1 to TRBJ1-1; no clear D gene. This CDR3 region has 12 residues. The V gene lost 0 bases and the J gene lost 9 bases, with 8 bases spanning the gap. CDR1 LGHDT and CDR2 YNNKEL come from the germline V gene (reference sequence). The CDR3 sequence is CASSQDIKKAFF. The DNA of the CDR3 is TGTGCCAGCAGCCAAGACATAAAAAAAGCTTTCTTT.

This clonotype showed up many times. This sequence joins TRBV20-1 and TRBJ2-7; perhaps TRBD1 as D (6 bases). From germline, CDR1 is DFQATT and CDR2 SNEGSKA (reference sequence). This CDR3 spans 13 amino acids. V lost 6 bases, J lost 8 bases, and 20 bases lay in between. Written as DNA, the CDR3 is TGCAGTGCCAGGGGACCGCCTGAGGAGCAGCAGTACTTC. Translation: CSARGPPEEQQYF.

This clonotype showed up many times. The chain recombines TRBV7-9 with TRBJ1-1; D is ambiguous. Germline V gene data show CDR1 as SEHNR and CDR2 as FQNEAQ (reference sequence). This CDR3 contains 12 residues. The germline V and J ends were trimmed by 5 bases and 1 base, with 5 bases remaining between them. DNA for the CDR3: TGTGCCAGCAGCCTCCAGAACACTGAAGCTTTCTTT. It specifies CASSLQNTEAFF.

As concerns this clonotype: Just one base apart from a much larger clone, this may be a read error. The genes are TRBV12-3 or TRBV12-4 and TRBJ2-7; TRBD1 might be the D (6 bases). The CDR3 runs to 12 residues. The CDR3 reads CDSSPGTSEQYF. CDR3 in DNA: TGTGACAGCAGTCCCGGGACATCCGAGCAGTACTTC.

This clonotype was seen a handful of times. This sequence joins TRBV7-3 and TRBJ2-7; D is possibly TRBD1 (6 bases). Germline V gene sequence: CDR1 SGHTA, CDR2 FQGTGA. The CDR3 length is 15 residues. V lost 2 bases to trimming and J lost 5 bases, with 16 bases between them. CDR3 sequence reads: CASSLGQTGSDEQYF. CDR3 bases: TGTGCCAGCAGCTTAGGGCAGACAGGATCGGACGAGCAGTACTTC. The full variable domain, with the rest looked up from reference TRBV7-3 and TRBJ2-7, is GAGVSQTPSNKVTEKGKYVELRCDPISGHTALYWYRQSLGQGPEFLIYFQGTGAADDSGLPNDRFFAVRPEGSVSTLKIQRTERGDSAVYLCASSLGQTGSDEQYFGPGTRLTVT.

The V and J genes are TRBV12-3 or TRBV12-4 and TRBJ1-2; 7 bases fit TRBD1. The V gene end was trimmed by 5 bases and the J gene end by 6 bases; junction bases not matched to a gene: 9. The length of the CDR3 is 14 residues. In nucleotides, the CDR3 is TGTGCCAGCAGTCCTTGGACAGGATTAGATGGCTACACCTTC. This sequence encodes CASSPWTGLDGYTF.

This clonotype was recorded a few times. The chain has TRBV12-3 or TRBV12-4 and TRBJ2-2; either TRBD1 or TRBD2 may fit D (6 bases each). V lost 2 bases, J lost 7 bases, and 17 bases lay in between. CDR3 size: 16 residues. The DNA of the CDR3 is TGTGCCAGCAGTTTATGGAAGAGGGGGGTGATCGGGGAGCTGTTTTTT. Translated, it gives CASSLWKRGVIGELFF.

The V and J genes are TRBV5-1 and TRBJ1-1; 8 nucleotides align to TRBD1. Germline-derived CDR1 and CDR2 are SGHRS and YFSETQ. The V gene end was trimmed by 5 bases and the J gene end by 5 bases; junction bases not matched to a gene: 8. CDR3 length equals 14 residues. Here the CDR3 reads CASRQQDRETEAFF. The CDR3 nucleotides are TGCGCCAGCAGACAACAGGACAGGGAAACTGAAGCTTTCTTT.

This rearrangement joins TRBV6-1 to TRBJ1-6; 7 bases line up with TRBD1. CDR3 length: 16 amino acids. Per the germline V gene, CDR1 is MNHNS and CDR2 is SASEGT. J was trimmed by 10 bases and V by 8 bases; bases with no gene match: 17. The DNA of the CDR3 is TGTGCCAGCTATAAATTCAGGGGGGAATACAAGTCACCCCTCCACTTT. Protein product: CASYKFRGEYKSPLHF.

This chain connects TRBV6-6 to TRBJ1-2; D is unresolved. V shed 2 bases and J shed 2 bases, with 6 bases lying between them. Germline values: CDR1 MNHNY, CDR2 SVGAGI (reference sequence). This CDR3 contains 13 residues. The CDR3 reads CASSYRQNYGYTF. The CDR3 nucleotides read TGTGCCAGCAGTTACCGCCAGAACTATGGCTACACCTTC.

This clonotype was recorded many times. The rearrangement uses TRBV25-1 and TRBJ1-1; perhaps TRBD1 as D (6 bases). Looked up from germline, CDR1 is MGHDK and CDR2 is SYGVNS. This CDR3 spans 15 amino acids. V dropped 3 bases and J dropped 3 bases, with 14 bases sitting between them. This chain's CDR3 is CASSDFRGKHTEAFF. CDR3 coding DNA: TGTGCCAGCAGTGACTTCAGGGGAAAACACACTGAAGCTTTCTTT.

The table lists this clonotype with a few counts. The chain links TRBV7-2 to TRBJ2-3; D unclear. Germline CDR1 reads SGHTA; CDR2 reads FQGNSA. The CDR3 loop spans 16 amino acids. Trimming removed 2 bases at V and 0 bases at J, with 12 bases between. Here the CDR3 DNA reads TGTGCCAGCAGCTTACCCCAGGACCTTAGCACAGATACGCAGTATTTT. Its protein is CASSLPQDLSTDTQYF.

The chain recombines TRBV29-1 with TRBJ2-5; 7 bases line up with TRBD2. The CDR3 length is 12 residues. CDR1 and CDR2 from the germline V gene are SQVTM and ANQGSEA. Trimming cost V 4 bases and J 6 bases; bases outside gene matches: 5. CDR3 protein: CSVGMGGKTQYF. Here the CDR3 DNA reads TGCAGCGTTGGCATGGGGGGGAAGACCCAGTACTTC. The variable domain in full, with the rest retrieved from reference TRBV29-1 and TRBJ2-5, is SAVISQKPSRDICQRGTSLTIQCQVDSQVTMMFWYRQQPGQSLTLIATANQGSEATYESGFVIDKFPISRPNLTFSTLTVSNMSPEDSSIYLCSVGMGGKTQYFGPGTRLLVL.

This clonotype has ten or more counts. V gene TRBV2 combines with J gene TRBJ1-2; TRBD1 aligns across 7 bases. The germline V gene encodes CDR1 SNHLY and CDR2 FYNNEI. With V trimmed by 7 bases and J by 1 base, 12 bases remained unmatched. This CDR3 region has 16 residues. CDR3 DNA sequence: TGTGCCAGCACTATAGCCCAGACAGGGAATAACTATGGCTACACCTTC. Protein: CASTIAQTGNNYGYTF.

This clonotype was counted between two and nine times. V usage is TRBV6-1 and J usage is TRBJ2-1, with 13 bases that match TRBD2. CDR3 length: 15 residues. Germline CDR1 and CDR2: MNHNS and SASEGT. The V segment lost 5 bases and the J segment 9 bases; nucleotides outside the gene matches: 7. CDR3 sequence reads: CASSHTSGGAREQFF. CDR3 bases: TGTGCCAGCAGTCATACTAGCGGGGGGGCCCGTGAGCAGTTCTTC.

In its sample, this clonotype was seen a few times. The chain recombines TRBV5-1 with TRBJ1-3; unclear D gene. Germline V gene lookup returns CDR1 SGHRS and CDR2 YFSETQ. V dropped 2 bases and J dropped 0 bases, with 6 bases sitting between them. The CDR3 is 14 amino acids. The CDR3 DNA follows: TGCGCCAGCAGCTTTGGGGACTCTGGAAACACCATATATTTT. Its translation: CASSFGDSGNTIYF.

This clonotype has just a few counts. This chain's CDR3 is CASNSGGYYNEQFF. The CDR3 nucleotides read TGTGCCAGTAATAGCGGGGGTTACTACAATGAGCAGTTCTTC. The chain carries TRBV10-3 and TRBJ2-1; TRBD2 agrees at 9 bases. Germline CDR1 and CDR2: ENHRY and SYGVKD. The ends lost 10 bases at V and 3 bases at J; junction bases unmatched: 7. The CDR3 is 14 amino acids.

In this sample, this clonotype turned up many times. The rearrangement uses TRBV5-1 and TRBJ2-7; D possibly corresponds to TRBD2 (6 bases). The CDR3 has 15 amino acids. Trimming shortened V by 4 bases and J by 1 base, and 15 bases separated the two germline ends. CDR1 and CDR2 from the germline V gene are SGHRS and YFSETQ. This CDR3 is CASSILPAGSYEQYF. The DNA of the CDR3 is TGCGCCAGCAGCATCCTCCCGGCGGGGTCCTACGAGCAGTACTTC.

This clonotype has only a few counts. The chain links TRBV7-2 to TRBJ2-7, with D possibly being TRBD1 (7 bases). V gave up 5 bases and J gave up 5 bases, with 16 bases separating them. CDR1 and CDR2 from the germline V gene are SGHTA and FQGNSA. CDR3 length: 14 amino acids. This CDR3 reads CASSRQGGLDEQYF. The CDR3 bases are TGTGCCAGCAGCAGACAGGGAGGTTTGGACGAGCAGTACTTC. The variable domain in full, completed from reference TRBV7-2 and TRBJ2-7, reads GAGVSQSPSNKVTEKGKDVELRCDPISGHTALYWYRQSLGQGLEFLIYFQGNSAPDKSGLPSDRFSAERTGGSVSTLTIQRTQQEDSAVYLCASSRQGGLDEQYFGPGTRLTVT.

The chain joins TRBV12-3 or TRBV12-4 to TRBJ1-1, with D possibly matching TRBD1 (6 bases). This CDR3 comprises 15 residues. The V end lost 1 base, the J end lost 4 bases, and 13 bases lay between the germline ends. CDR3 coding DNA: TGTGCCAGCAGTTTAGGGACAGCTTGGGGCACTGAAGCTTTCTTT. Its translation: CASSLGTAWGTEAFF.

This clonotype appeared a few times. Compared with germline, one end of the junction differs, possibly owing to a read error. This CDR3 reads CATRRAGGLGELFF. As DNA, the CDR3 is TGTGCCACCAGGAGAGCGGGGGGGCTCGGGGAGCTGTTTTTT. The chain links TRBV15 to TRBJ2-2; 10 nucleotides line up with TRBD2. Germline CDR1 and CDR2: LNHNV and YYDKDF (reference sequence). This CDR3 comprises 14 residues.

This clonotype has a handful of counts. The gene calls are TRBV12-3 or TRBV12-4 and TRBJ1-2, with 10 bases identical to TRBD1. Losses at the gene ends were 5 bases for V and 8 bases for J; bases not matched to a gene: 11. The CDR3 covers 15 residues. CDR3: CASSPRDRGPRGYTF. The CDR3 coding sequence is TGTGCCAGCAGTCCCCGGGACAGGGGACCTAGGGGCTACACCTTC.